What follows is one T cell receptor beta chain and its context. The antigen remains undetermined. A multiplex PCR was run with 60 Vbeta primers and 13 Jbeta primers. Here immunoSEQ multiplex PCR was the method, and the copy in TCRdb shows in-frame clones only, minus some. The sample holds tens of thousands of clones, approximately 80% seen once. These data are taken from a study of cytomegalovirus exposure and HLA in healthy donors. Whole-study context: For the roughly 400 genotyped donors, more than 65% fell within the Caucasian-associated ancestry cluster.

Trimming at V came to 4 bases and at J to 5 bases, leaving 6 bases not matched to a gene. The CDR3 loop spans 15 amino acids. General observations from the study: Across donors, most TCRs were seen rarely, yet some public ones were widespread. A few chains tied to CMV proved CMV antigen-specific in vitro.

This sequence was found in a middle-aged man in good health and CMV-seronegative. Sequenced: PBMCs. The chain carries TRBV5-3 and TRBJ2-1, with 10 bases matching TRBD2. TRBV5-3 is sorted into the ORF group, with uncertain function. The chain's CDR3 is CARSHYLAGDNEQFF. Written as DNA, the CDR3 is TGTGCCAGAAGCCATTACCTAGCGGGGGACAATGAGCAGTTCTTC.